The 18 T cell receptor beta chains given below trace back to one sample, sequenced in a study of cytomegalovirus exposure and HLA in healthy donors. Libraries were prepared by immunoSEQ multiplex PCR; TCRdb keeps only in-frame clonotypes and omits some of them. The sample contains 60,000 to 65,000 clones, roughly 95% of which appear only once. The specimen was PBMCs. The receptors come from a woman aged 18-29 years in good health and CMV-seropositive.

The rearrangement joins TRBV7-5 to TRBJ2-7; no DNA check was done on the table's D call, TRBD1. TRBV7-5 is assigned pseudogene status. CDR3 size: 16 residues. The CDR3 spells CVRSPLSGTDSYEQYF. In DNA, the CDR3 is TGTGTCAGAAGCCCCCTGTCCGGGACAGACTCCTACGAGCAGTACTTC.

The CDR3 spells CASSNRGNPSQDEQFF. CDR3 DNA sequence: TGTGCCAGTAGTAACAGGGGTAACCCAAGTCAGGATGAGCAGTTCTTC. The genes are TRBV19 and TRBJ2-1; 7 bases align to TRBD1. Trimming cost V 4 bases and J 8 bases; bases outside gene matches: 14. Germline V gene data show CDR1 as LNHDA and CDR2 as SQIVND (reference sequence). The CDR3 spans 16 residues.

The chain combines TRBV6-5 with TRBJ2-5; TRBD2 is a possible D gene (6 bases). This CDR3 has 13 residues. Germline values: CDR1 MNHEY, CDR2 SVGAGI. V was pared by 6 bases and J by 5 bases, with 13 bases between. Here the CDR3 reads CASREGGRETQYF. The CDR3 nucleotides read TGTGCCAGCAGGGAGGGCGGTCGGGAGACCCAGTACTTC.

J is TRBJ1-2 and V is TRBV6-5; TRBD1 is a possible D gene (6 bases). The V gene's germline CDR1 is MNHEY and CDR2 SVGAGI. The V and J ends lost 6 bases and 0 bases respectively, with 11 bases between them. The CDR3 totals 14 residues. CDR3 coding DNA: TGTGCCAGCAGACGACAGGCTACTAACTATGGCTACACCTTC. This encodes CASRRQATNYGYTF.

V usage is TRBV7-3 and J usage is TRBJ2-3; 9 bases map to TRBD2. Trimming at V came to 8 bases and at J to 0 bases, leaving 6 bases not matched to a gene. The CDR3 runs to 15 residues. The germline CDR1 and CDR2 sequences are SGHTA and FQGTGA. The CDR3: CASGLAGISTDTQYF. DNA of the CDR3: TGTGCCAGCGGGCTAGCGGGAATTAGCACAGATACGCAGTATTTT.

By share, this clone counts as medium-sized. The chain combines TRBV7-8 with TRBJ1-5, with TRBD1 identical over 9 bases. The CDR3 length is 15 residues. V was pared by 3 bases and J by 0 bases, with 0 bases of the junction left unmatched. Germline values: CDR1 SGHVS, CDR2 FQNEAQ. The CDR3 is CASSLTGGSNQPQHF. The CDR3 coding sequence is TGTGCCAGCAGCTTGACAGGGGGTAGCAATCAGCCCCAGCATTTT.

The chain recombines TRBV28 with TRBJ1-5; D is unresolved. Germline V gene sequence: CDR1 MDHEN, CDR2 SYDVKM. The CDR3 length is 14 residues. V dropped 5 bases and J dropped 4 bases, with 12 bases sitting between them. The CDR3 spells CASSRVGGNQPQHF. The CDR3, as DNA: TGTGCCAGCAGTCGGGTTGGAGGGAATCAGCCCCAGCATTTT.

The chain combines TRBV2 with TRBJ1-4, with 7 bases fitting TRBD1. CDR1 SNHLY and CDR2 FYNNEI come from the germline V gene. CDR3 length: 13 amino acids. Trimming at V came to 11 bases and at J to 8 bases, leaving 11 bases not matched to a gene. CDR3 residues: CAGHKGAGEKLFF. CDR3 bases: TGTGCCGGCCACAAGGGGGCAGGGGAAAAACTGTTTTTT.

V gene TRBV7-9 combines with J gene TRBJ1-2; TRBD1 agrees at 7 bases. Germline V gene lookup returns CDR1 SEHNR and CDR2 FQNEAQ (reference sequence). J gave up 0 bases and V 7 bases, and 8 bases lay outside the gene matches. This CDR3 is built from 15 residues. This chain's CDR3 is CASKEGTATNYGYTF. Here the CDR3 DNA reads TGTGCCAGCAAAGAGGGGACAGCTACTAACTATGGCTACACCTTC.

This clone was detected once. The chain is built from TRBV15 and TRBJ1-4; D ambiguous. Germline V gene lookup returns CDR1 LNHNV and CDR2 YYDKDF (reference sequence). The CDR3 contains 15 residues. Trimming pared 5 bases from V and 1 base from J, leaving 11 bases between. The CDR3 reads CATSADRGTNEKLFF. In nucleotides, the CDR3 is TGTGCCACCAGCGCGGACCGGGGAACTAATGAAAAACTGTTTTTT.

This CDR3 reads CASSQGLWRAGANYGYTF. For the CDR3, the DNA is TGTGCCAGCAGCCAGGGTTTGTGGAGGGCTGGGGCTAACTATGGCTACACCTTC. The chain uses TRBV5-4 and TRBJ1-2, with D maybe TRBD1 (5 bases). The germline CDR1 and CDR2 sequences are SGHNT and YYREEE (reference sequence). V was trimmed by 4 bases and J by 0 bases, leaving 22 bases between them. This CDR3 has 18 amino acids.

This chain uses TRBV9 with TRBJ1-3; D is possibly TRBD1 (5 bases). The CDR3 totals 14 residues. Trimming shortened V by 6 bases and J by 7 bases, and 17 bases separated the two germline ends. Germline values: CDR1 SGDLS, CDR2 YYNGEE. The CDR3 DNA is TGTGCCAGCACCCTAGGGCAGGGAGGGAACACCATATATTTT. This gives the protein CASTLGQGGNTIYF.

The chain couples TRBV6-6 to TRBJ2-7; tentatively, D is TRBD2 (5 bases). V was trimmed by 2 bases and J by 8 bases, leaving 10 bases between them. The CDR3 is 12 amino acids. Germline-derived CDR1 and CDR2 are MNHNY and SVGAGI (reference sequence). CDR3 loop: CASSYPGGQQYF. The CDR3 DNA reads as TGTGCCAGCAGTTACCCCGGAGGTCAGCAGTACTTC.

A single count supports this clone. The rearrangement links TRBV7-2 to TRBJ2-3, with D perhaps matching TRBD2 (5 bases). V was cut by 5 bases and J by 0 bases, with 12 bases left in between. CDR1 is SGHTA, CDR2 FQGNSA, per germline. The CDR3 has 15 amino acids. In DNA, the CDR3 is TGTGCCAGCAGCGCCGTGAGCGGAAGCACAGATACGCAGTATTTT. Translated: CASSAVSGSTDTQYF.

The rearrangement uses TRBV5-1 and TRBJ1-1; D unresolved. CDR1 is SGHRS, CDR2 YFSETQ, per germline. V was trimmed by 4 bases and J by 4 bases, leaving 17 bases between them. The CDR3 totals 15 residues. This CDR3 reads CASSPEGRAGTEAFF. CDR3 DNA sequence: TGCGCCAGCAGCCCGGAAGGGAGGGCTGGCACTGAAGCTTTCTTT.

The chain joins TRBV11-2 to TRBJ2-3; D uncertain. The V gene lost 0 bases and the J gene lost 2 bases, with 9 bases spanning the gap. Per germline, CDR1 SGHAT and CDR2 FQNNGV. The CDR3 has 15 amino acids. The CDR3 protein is CASSLEAAATDTQYF. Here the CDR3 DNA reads TGTGCCAGCAGCTTAGAGGCGGCGGCCACAGATACGCAGTATTTT.

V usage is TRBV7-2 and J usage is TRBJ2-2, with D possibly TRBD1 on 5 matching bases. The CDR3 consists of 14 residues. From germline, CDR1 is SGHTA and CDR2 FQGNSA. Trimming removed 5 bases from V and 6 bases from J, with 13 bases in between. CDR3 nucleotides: TGTGCCAGCAGCGCAGGGAATTTTCCCGGGGAGCTGTTTTTT. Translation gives CASSAGNFPGELFF.

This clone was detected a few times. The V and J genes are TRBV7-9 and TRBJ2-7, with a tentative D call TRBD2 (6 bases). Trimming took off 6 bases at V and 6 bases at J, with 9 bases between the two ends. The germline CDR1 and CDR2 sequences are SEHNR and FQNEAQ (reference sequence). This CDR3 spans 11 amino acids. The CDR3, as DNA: TGTGCCAGCAGATTTAGCGGCGAGCAGTACTTC. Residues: CASRFSGEQYF.